The sequence of this T cell receptor beta chain was determined in a study of cytomegalovirus exposure and HLA in healthy donors (dated by TCRdb to 2017 to 2019). Study-wide context: According to an earlier analysis of 550 to 750 of the donors, roughly 180 million T cells yielded 100 million or so unique TCR beta sequences and about 300 Gb of sequence data. HLA typing included class I and class II loci at four-digit resolution. Of the roughly 400 genotyped donors, approximately 83% fell in the genetic ancestry cluster associated with self-reported Caucasian donors. The study used immunosequencing to profile the T cell repertoires of 666 subjects and linked those repertoires to cytomegalovirus serostatus. The study aimed to test whether cataloging public T cell receptors could reveal signatures of past pathogen exposure. Donor age, sex, ethnicity and CMV serostatus were collected together with the repertoire data. To predict cytomegalovirus infection status, the study brought together high-throughput TCR immunosequencing, statistical association of individual TCRs with disease status, and machine learning. To study patterns of TCR occurrence, a later analysis re-analyzed previously published TCR beta repertoires from 600 to 750 donors and added high-resolution HLA genotyping. In a later genetic analysis, genome-wide SNP genotypes for about three fifths of the roughly 670 donors were used, and that subset was treated as a discovery cohort. Because of strong linkage in the cohort, five DR-DQ haplotypes were treated as single units for association and clustering. Typing coverage varied by locus: roughly 620-640 donors for A, B, C, DRB1 and DQB1; roughly 510 for DQA1; over 600 for DPA1; roughly 450 for DPB1. Rather than drawing on any new phenotypic data, the later analysis identified candidate immune exposures from TCR beta sequences and the way those sequences occurred across donors. Among about 390 genotyped donors of the cohort, an average of 235,054 unique TCR beta nucleotide sequences were sequenced per donor, about a sixth of them non-productive. Besides the first cohort of roughly 640 subjects, a separate validation cohort made up of roughly 130 different subjects was used. Every discovery cohort repertoire had been produced on one sequencing platform. Around 300 gigabases of sequencing data and approximately 85 million unique TCR sequences were included in an early release covering roughly 700 HLA-typed donors. To decide whether each TCR beta V gene segment behaved as functional or pseudogenic, an earlier analysis of fewer than 750 of the donors relied on high-throughput TCR beta sequencing.

The cohort comprised around 700 healthy bone marrow donors. All cohort members were sampled while nominally healthy, although unrecorded immune exposures were likely present. The donor was CMV seronegative and was included in the group of a few hundred seronegative cohort members. Each donor provided a peripheral blood sample, and peripheral blood mononuclear cells were used for TCR beta sequencing. Genomic DNA extraction from the blood cell samples was performed with the Qiagen DNeasy Blood Extraction Kit. The method behind the library was the immunoSEQ multiplex PCR assay. The multiplex PCR relied on a mix of 60 forward primers for TCR Vbeta segments and 13 reverse primers for TCR Jbeta segments. The CDR3 region of rearranged TCR beta genes was amplified from genomic DNA by a multiplex PCR assay. Amplified TCR beta libraries were sequenced as 87-base-pair reads on the Illumina HiSeq System. Concerning the study's data processing: In a later analysis, around 80 million unique TCR beta chains were counted across the 500 to 700 repertoires, and about 10 million of these chains were shared by at least two donors. Raw reads were error-corrected and collapsed into unique sequences by a nearest-neighbor algorithm in which closely related sequences were merged to remove PCR and sequencing errors. To assign V, D and J gene segments, CDR3 sequences were aligned to IMGT reference sequences. Each retained sequence needed at least a six-nucleotide match to both a V gene segment and a J gene segment. A rearrangement was called productive if the CDR3 had no stop codons and remained in frame with V and J, and every other rearrangement was called non-productive. CDR3 was defined according to IMGT convention as the region running from the second conserved V-encoded cysteine to the conserved J-encoded phenylalanine. The earlier analysis of some 550 of the donors excluded any sequence lacking an unambiguous match to a single V gene segment. In an earlier analysis of 450 to 750 of the donors, a V segment was called functional when productive rearrangements were above 56.7%, and segregating when the standard deviation between donors exceeded 5%. To diagnose cytomegalovirus status from the catalog of TCR beta chain sequences, a statistical classification framework was built. In a later analysis, TCR nucleotide sequences were compared against IMGT/GENE-DB human TR gene sequences so that V and J genes could be assigned. Using the TCRdist pipeline, a later analysis assigned CDR3 sequences along with most-parsimonious VDJ recombination scenarios. A later analysis defined each TCR beta chain by its CDR3 amino acid sequence plus V-gene family, and excluded reads lacking a unique V-gene family. A later analysis removed roughly 590 highly shared, low-generation-probability nucleotide sequences to deal with suspected cross-contamination and a sequencing artifact. A later analysis calculated a clonal expansion index for each public chain from normalized within-repertoire ranks of inferred template counts. Generation probabilities in a later analysis came from a VDJ recombination model fitted to out-of-frame rearrangements, and those results were checked against IGoR. In a later analysis, hypergeometric tests were used to score TCR-TCR, TCR-HLA and TCR-CMV co-occurrence, with a repertoire-size bias correction applied to TCR pairs. To estimate false discovery rates, a later analysis permuted the HLA or CMV assignments 20 times. In a later analysis, co-occurring TCRs were grouped using DBSCAN, with TCRdist sequence similarity added in when clustering inside HLA-allele-positive subsets. For co-occurrence clustering, repertoires with fewer than 30,000 or more than 120,000 public chains were excluded, along with about five repertoires with anomalous nucleotide sharing. Not all clones reach the TCRdb copy of this immuneACCESS table, which keeps in-frame sequences only. Checked studies attribute under half of the gap to unresolved V genes and leave the rest unexplained. V and J calls and clone size are copied from that table; D and trimming were computed from the DNA. Present in this sample are approximately 220,000 clones, approximately 80% of which were seen just once. Approximately 2.8% of the sample goes to the ten largest clones.

Comment on this clone: Its antigen specificity is not known. Per-base qualities were not stored, and no clone one base away is much larger.

The trim is 2 bases for V and 9 bases for J, with a gap of 11 bases between the germline ends. Reading the germline V gene gives CDR1 MNHNS and CDR2 SASEGT. Counted from cysteine to phenylalanine, this CDR3 has 12 amino acids. The retained sequence is limited to the CDR3, 36 bases, with the frame set at the first base. What the research found in general, with its limitations: A group of highly shared sequence variants was considered likely to be a technical artifact of the sequencing pipeline. While some public TCRs were present in many individuals, most TCR sequences turned up only very rarely across donors. A further reported finding was that TCR beta sequences accurately predicted the HLA-A and HLA-B alleles for most subjects in the first cohort. In a later genetic analysis, a missense DCLRE1C variant was associated with V-gene and J-gene trimming of TCR beta chains, and the association was replicated in an independent cohort. Because HLA typing was unavailable for some donors at each locus, only the typed subset was used in association tests. In an earlier analysis of some 500 of the donors, most TCR beta V segments appeared in productive rearrangements about 87% or about 30% of the time, broadly matching IMGT annotations. A few of the identified cytomegalovirus-associated TCR beta chains were confirmed in vitro to be specific for cytomegalovirus antigens. In this cohort, only TCR beta chains were sequenced, and detectable features were limited by the absence of alpha or paired-chain data. Specific HLA alleles were associated with 15,000 to 20,000 TCR beta sequences at a false discovery rate of 0.05 in a later analysis. Assigning TCR associations to individual alleles was difficult when HLA alleles, especially DR and DQ, strongly co-occurred. According to a later analysis, most CMV-associated TCR beta chains appeared to be HLA-restricted, and the HLA associations seemed to be driven largely by CMV exposure. Correlated functional status among segregating V segments might reflect linkage disequilibrium, but an unknown experimental factor could not be ruled out. The earlier analysis of around 600 of the donors excluded fewer than 20 rarely observed V segments, including chromosome 9 orphons, because counts were too low. Because the 87-base-pair reads could not distinguish some IMGT-functional V segments, including TRBV6-2 and TRBV6-3, those segments were excluded. CMV serostatus was the only immune exposure information available for the cohort. Presence/absence analyses assumed roughly uniform sequencing depth across donors, an assumption that may not hold. The authors suggested that the approach could potentially be generalized to other disease states and immunological phenotypes. In a later analysis, the rate of TCR association differed among HLA loci, with DRB1 alleles having the most associated TCRs and HLA-C alleles having the fewest. In the study, some 180 TCR beta chains were listed as associated with cytomegalovirus. In a later analysis, HLA-associated TCR beta chains showed more clonal expansion and lower generation probabilities than non-associated chains that were equally common. In a later genetic analysis, fewer N-insertions in productive TCRs were reported among donors in an Asian-associated ancestry cluster than the approximately 710-donor mean. In both the original and validation cohorts, the classifier was reported to diagnose cytomegalovirus status with high specificity and sensitivity. Several of the top co-occurrence clusters appeared to be linked to parvovirus B19, influenza, CMV and Epstein-Barr virus, according to a later analysis.

The sequence was collected from a man aged 25-45 years in good health and CMV-seronegative. Sequences were obtained from PBMCs. The sequence links TRBV6-1 to TRBJ2-7; TRBD2 is perhaps the D gene, given 5 matching bases. Here the CDR3 is given as CASSESITRQYF. Here is the DNA: TGTGCCAGCAGTGAAAGTATAACTAGGCAGTACTTC.